The source of this T cell receptor beta chain is a study of blood T cell repertoires in COVID-19. CDR1 SGHRS and CDR2 YFSETQ come from the germline V gene. CDR3 length equals 13 residues. V lost 0 bases and J lost 5, with 5 bases in between. The table came from immunoSEQ multiplex PCR; TCRdb's copy has only in-frame clones and leaves some out. The table lists about 360,000 clones, 81% of them singletons. The chain recombines TRBV5-1 with TRBJ1-4, with TRBD1 as a possible D gene (5 bases). The sequencing input was peripheral blood. This receptor was taken from a human donor with acute or convalescent COVID-19. The donor label of this sample is uncertain. CDR3 sequence (DNA): TGCGCCAGCAGCTTGGCAGGGAATGAAAAACTGTTTTTT. Protein: CASSLAGNEKLFF.